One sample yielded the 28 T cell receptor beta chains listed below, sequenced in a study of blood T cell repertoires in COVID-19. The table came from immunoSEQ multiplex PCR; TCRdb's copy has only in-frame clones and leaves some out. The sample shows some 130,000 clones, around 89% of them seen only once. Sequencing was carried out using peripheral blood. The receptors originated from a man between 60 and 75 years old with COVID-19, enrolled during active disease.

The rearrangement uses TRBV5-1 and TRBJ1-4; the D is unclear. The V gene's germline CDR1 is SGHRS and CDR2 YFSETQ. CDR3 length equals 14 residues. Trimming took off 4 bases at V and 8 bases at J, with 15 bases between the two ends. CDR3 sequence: CASSPGISVEKLFF. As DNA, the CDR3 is TGCGCCAGCAGCCCGGGGATTTCGGTCGAAAAACTGTTTTTT.

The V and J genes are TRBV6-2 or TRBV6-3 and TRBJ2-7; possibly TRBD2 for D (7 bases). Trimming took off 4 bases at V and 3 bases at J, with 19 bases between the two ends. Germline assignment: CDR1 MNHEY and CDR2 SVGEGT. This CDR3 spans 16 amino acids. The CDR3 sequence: CASSSVAAGEGYEQYF. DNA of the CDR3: TGTGCCAGCAGTTCAGTCGCGGCAGGGGAGGGCTACGAGCAGTACTTC.

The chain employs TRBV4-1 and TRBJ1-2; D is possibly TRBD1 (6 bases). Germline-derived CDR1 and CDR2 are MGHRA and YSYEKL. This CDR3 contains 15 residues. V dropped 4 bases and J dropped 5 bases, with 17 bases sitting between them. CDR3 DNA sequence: TGCGCCAGCAGCCCCTCATTAGGGGGTTGGTATGGCTACACCTTC. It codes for CASSPSLGGWYGYTF.

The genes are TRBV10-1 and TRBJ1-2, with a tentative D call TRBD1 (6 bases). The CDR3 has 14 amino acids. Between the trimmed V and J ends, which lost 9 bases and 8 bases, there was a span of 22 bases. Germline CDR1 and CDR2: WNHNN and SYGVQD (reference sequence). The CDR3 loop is CASVPGAPFRGYTF. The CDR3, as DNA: TGCGCCAGTGTACCAGGGGCCCCCTTCAGGGGCTACACCTTC.

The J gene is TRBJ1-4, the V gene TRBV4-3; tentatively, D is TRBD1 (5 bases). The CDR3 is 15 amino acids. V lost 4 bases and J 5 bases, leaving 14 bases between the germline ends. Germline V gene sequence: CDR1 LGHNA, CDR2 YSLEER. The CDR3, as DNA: TGCGCCAGCAGCCGCATGACAGCAGAGAATGAAAAACTGTTTTTT. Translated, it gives CASSRMTAENEKLFF.

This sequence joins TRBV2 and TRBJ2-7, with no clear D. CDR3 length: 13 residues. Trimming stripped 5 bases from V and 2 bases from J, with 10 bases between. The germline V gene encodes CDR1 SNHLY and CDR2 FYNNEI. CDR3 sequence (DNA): TGTGCCAGCAGTCCGAACCTAGCCTACGAGCAGTACTTC. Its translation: CASSPNLAYEQYF.

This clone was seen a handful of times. The CDR3 is CASSLNGWLAGARGTGELFF. The CDR3 DNA is TGTGCCAGCAGCTTAAATGGATGGCTAGCGGGGGCCCGCGGCACCGGGGAGCTGTTTTTT. The chain combines TRBV11-3 with TRBJ2-2; 10 bases fit TRBD2. The CDR3 runs 20 residues. Germline values: CDR1 SGHNT, CDR2 YENEEA. The V segment lost 2 bases and the J segment 4 bases; nucleotides outside the gene matches: 16.

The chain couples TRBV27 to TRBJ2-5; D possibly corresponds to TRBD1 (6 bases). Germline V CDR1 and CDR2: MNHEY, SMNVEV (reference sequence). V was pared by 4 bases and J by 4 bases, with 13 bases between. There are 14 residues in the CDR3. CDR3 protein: CASSSMGARETQYF. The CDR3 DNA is TGTGCCAGCAGTTCAATGGGGGCGCGAGAGACCCAGTACTTC.

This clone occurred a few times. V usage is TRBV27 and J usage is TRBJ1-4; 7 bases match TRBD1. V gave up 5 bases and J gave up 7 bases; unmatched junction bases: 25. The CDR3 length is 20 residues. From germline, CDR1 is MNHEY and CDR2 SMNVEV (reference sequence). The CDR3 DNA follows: TGTGCCAGCAGTCCCAACCGCCCCCGATTTCGACAGGGTGCGGGTGAAAAACTGTTTTTT. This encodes CASSPNRPRFRQGAGEKLFF.

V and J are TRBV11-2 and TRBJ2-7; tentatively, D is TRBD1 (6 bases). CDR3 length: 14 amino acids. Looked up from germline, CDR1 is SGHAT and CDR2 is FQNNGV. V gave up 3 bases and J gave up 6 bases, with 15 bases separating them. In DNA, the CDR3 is TGTGCCAGCAGCTTCGACCACAGGGAAGGCGAGCAGTACTTC. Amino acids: CASSFDHREGEQYF.

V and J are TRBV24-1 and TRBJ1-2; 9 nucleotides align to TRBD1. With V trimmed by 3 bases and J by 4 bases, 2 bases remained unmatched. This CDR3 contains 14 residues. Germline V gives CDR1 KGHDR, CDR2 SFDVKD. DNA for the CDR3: TGTGCCACCAGTGATAAGGACAGGGGCTATGGCTACACCTTC. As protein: CATSDKDRGYGYTF.

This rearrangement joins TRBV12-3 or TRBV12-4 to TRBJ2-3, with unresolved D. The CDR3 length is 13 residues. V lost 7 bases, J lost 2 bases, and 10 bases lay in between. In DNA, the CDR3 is TGTGCCAGCAAAAGCCTAGTCACAGATACGCAGTATTTT. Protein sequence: CASKSLVTDTQYF.

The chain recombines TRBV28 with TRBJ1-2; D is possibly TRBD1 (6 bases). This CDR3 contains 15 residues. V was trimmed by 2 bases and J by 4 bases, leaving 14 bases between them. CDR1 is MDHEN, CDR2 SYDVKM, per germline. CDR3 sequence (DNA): TGTGCCAGCAGTTTAGGATCAGACAGGACCTATGGCTACACCTTC. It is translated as CASSLGSDRTYGYTF.

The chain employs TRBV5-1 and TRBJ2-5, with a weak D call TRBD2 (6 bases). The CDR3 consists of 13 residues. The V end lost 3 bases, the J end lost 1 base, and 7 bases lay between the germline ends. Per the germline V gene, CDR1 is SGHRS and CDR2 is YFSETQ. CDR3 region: CASSSGLQETQYF. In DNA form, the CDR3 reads TGCGCCAGCAGCTCGGGACTCCAAGAGACCCAGTACTTC.

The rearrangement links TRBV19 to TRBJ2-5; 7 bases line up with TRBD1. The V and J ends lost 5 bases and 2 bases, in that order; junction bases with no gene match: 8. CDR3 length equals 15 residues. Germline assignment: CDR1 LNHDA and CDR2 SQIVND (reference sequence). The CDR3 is CASSPLQGKQETQYF. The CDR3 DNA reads TGTGCCAGTAGTCCCCTACAGGGGAAACAAGAGACCCAGTACTTC.

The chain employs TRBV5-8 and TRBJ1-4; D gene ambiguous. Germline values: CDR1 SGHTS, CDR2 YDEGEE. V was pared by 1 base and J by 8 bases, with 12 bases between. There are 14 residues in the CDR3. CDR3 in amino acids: CASSLPRSEEKLFF. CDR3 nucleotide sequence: TGTGCCAGCAGCTTGCCAAGGTCGGAGGAAAAACTGTTTTTT.

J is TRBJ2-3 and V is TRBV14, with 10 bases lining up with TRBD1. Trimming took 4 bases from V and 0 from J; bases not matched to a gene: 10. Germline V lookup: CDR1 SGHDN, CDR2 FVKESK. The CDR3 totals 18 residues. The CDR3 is CASSPLRQGAVSTDTQYF. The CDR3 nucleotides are TGTGCCAGCAGCCCGCTACGACAGGGGGCGGTGAGCACAGATACGCAGTATTTT.

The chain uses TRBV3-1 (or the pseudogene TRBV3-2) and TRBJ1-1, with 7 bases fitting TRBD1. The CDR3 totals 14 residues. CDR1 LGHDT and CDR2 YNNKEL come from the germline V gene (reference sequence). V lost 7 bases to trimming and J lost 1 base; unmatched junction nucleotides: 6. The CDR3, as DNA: TGTGCCAGCACCCAGAGGACAGGGAACACTGAAGCTTTCTTT. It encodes CASTQRTGNTEAFF.

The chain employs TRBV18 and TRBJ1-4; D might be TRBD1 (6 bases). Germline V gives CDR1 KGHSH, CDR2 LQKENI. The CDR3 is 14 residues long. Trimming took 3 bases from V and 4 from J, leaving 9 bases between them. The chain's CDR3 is CASSPDRDNEKLFF. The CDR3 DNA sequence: TGTGCCAGCTCACCGGACAGAGATAATGAAAAACTGTTTTTT.

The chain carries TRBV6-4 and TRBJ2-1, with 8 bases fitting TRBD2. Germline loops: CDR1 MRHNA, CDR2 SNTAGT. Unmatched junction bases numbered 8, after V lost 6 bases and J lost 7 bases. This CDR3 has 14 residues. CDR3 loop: CASRGTGGANEQFF. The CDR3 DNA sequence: TGTGCCAGCAGGGGCACGGGGGGGGCGAATGAGCAGTTCTTC.

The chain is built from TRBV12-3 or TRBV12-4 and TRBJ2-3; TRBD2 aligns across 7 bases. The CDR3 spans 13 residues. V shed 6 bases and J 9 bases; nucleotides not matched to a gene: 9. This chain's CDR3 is CASRDSLADTQYF. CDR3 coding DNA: TGTGCCAGCAGGGATTCGCTAGCGGACACGCAGTATTTT.

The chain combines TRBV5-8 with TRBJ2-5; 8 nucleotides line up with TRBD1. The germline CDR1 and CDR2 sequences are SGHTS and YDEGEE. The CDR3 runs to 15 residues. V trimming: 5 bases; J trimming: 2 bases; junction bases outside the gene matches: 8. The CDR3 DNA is TGTGCCAGCAGTACCTGGGGGACAGGACAAGAGACCCAGTACTTC. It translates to CASSTWGTGQETQYF.

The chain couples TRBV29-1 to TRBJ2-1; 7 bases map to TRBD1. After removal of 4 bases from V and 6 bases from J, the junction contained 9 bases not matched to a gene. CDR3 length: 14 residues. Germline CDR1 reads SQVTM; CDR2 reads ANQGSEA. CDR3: CSVGGLPGGNEQFF. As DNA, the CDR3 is TGCAGCGTTGGGGGGCTACCAGGGGGCAATGAGCAGTTCTTC.

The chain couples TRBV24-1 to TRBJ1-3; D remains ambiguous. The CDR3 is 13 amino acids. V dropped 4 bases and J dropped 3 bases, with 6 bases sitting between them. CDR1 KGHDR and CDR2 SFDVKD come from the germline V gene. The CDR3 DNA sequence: TGTGCCACCAGTGACCACGGTGGAAACACCATATATTTT. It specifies CATSDHGGNTIYF.

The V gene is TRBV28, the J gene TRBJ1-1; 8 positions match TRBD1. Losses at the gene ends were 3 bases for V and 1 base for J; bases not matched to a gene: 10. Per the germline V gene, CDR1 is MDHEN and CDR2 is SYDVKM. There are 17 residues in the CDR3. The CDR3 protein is CASSFLMGQDANTEAFF. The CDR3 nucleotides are TGTGCCAGCAGTTTCTTAATGGGACAGGACGCGAACACTGAAGCTTTCTTT.

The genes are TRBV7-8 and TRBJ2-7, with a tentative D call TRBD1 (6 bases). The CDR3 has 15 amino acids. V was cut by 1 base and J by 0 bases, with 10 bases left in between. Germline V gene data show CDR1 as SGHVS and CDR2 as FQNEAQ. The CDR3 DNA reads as TGTGCCAGCAGCTTAGTTAGGGGGTCCTCCTACGAGCAGTACTTC. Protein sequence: CASSLVRGSSYEQYF.

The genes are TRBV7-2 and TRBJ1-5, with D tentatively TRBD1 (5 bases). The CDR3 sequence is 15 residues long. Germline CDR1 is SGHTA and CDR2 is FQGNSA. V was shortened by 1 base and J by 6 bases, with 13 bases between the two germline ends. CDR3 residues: CASSLGGRGFQPQHF. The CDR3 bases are TGTGCCAGCAGCTTAGGGGGTCGGGGGTTTCAGCCCCAGCATTTT.

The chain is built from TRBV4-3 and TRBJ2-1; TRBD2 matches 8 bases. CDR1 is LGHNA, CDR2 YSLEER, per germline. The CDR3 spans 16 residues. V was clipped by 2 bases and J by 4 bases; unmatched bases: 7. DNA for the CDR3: TGCGCCAGCAGCCAACAAACGCCGGGGGGGTACAATGAGCAGTTCTTC. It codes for CASSQQTPGGYNEQFF.